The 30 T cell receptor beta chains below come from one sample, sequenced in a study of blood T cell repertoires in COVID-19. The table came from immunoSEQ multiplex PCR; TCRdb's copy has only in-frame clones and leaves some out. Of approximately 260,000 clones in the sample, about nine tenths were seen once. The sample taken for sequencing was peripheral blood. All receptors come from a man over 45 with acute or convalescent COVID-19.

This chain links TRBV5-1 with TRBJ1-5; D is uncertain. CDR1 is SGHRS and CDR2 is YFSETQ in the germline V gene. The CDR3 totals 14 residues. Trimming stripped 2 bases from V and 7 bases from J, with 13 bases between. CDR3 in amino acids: CASSLENPEQPQHF. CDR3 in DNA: TGCGCCAGCAGCTTAGAGAACCCTGAACAGCCCCAGCATTTT. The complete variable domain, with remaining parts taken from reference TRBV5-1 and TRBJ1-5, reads KAGVTQTPRYLIKTRGQQVTLSCSPISGHRSVSWYQQTPGQGLQFLFEYFSETQRNKGNFPGRFSGRQFSNSRSEMNVSTLELGDSALYLCASSLENPEQPQHFGDGTRLSIL.

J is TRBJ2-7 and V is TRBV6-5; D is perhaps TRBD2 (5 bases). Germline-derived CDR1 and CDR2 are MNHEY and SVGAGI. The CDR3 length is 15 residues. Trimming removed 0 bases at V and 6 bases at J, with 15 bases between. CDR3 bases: TGTGCCAGCAGTTACTCATTTAATGTCGAGGGCGAGCAGTACTTC. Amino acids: CASSYSFNVEGEQYF.

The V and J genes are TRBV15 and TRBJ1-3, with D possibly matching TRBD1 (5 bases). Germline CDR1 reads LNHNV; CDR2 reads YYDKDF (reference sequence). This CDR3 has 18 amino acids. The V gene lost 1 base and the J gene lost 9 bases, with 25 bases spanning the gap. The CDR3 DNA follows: TGTGCCACCAGCAGAGTATTAGCCCCCGGGAGGGGAGGTCCCACCATATATTTT. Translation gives CATSRVLAPGRGGPTIYF.

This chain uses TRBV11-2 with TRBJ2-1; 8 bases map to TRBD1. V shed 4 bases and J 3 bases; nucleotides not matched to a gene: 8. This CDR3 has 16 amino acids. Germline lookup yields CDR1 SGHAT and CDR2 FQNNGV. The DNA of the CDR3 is TGTGCCAGCAGCTACTCGGACAGGGAGGACTACAATGAGCAGTTCTTC. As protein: CASSYSDREDYNEQFF.

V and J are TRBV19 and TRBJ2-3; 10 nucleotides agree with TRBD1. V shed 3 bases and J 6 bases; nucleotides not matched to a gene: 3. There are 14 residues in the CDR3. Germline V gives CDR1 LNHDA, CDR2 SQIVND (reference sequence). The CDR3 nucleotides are TGTGCCAGTAGTATCGGACAGGGGGTCGATACGCAGTATTTT. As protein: CASSIGQGVDTQYF.

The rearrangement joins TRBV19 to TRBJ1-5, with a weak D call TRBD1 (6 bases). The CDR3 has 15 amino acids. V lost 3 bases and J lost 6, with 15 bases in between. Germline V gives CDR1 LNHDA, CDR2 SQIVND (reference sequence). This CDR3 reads CASSIAGAEGQPQHF. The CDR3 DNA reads TGTGCCAGTAGTATCGCGGGGGCCGAGGGTCAGCCCCAGCATTTT.

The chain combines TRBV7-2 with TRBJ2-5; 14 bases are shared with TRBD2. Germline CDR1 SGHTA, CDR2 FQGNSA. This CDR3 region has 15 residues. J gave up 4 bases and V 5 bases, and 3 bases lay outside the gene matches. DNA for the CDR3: TGTGCCAGCAGCCCCGGGACTAGCGGGGGAGAGACCCAGTACTTC. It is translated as CASSPGTSGGETQYF.

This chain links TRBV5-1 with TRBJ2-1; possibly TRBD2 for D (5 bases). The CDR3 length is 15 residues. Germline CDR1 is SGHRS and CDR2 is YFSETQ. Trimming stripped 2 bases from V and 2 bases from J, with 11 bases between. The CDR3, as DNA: TGCGCCAGCAGCTTCAGTCATAGCGCCTACAATGAGCAGTTCTTC. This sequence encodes CASSFSHSAYNEQFF. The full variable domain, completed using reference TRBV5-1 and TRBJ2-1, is KAGVTQTPRYLIKTRGQQVTLSCSPISGHRSVSWYQQTPGQGLQFLFEYFSETQRNKGNFPGRFSGRQFSNSRSEMNVSTLELGDSALYLCASSFSHSAYNEQFFGPGTRLTVL.

CDR3 sequence reads: CASRPDSSYNSPLHF. CDR3 in DNA: TGCGCCAGCAGACCCGACAGCTCCTATAATTCACCCCTCCACTTT. V usage is TRBV5-1 and J usage is TRBJ1-6; D is perhaps TRBD1 (5 bases). The germline gives CDR1 SGHRS, CDR2 YFSETQ. V lost 5 bases and J 0 bases, leaving 9 bases between the germline ends. The CDR3 extends over 15 amino acids.

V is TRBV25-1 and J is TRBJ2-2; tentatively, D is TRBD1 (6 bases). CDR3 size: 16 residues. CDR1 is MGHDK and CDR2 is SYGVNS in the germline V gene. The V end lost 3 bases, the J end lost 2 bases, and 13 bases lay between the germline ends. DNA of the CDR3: TGTGCCAGCAGTGATTCCACAGGGAGAAACACCGGGGAGCTGTTTTTT. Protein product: CASSDSTGRNTGELFF. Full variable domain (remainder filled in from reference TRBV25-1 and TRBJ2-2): EADIYQTPRYLVIGTGKKITLECSQTMGHDKMYWYQQDPGMELHLIHYSYGVNSTEKGDLSSESTVSRIRTEHFPLTLESARPSHTSQYLCASSDSTGRNTGELFFGEGSRLTVL.

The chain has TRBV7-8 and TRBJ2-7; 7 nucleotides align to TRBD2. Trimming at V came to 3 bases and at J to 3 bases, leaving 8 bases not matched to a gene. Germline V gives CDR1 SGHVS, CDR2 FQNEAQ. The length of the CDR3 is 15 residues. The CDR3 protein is CASSFNTAGYYEQYF. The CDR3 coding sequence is TGTGCCAGCAGCTTTAATACAGCGGGGTACTACGAGCAGTACTTC.

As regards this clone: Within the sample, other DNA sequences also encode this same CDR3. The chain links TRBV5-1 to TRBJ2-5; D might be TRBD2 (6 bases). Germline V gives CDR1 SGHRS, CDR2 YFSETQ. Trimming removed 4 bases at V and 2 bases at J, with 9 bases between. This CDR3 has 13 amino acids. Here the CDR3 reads CASSAGPQETQYF. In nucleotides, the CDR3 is TGCGCCAGCAGCGCGGGACCTCAAGAGACCCAGTACTTC.

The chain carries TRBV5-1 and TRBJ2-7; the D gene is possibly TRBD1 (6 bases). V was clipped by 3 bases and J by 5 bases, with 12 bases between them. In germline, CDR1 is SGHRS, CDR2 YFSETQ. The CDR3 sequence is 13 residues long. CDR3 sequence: CASSSTSGDEQYF. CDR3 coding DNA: TGCGCCAGCAGCTCGACCTCAGGGGACGAGCAGTACTTC.

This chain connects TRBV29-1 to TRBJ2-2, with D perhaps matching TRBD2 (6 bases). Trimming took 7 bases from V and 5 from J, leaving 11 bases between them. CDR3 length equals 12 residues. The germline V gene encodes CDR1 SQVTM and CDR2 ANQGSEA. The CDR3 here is CSALGGTGELFF. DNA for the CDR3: TGCAGCGCCTTGGGGGGAACCGGGGAGCTGTTTTTT.

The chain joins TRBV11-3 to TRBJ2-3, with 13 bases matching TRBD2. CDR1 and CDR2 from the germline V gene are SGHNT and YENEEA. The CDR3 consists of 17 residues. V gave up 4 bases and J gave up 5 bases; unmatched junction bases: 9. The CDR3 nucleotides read TGTGCCAGCAGCTCACTAGCGGGGGGGCCCGGGGGAGATACGCAGTATTTT. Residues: CASSSLAGGPGGDTQYF. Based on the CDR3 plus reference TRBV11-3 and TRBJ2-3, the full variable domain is EAGVVQSPRYKIIEKKQPVAFWCNPISGHNTLYWYLQNLGQGPELLIRYENEEAVDDSQLPKDRFSAERLKGVDSTLKIQPAELGDSAVYLCASSSLAGGPGGDTQYFGPGTRLTVL.

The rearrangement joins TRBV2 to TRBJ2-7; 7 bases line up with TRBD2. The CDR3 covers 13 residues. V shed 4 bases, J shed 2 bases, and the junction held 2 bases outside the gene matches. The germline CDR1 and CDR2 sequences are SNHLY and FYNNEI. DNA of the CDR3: TGTGCCAGCAGTGGGGCGGGGGCCTACGAGCAGTACTTC. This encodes CASSGAGAYEQYF.

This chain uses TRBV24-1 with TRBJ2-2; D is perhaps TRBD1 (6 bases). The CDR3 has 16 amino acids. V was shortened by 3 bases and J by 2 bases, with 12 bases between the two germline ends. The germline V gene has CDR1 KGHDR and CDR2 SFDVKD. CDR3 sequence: CATSDAGTTNTGELFF. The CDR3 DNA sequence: TGTGCCACCAGTGATGCCGGGACAACCAACACCGGGGAGCTGTTTTTT.

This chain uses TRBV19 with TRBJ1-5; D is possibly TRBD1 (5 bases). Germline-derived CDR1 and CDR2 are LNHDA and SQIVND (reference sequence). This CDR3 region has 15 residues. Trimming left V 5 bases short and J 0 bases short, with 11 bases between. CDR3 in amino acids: CASSPPRVSNQPQHF. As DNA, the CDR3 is TGTGCCAGTAGTCCCCCCAGGGTTAGCAATCAGCCCCAGCATTTT.

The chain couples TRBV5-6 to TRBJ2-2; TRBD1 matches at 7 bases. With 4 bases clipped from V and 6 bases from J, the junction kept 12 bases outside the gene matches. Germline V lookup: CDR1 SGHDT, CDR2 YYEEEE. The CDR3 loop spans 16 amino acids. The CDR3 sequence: CASSPGDRVVPGELFF. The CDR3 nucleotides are TGTGCCAGCAGCCCCGGAGACAGGGTAGTACCCGGGGAGCTGTTTTTT.

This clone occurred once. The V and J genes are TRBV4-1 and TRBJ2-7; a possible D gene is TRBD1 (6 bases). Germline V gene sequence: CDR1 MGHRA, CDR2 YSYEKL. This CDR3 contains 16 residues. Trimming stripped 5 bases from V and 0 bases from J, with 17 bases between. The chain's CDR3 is CASSLRQGLSSYEQYF. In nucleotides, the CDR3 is TGCGCCAGCAGCTTACGCCAGGGGTTGAGCTCCTACGAGCAGTACTTC.

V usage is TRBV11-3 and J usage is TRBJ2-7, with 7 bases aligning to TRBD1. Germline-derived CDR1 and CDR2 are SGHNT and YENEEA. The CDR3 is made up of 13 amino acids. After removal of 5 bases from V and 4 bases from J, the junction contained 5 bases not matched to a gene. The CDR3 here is CASSPTGPYEQYF. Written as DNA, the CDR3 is TGTGCCAGCAGCCCGACAGGGCCTTACGAGCAGTACTTC.

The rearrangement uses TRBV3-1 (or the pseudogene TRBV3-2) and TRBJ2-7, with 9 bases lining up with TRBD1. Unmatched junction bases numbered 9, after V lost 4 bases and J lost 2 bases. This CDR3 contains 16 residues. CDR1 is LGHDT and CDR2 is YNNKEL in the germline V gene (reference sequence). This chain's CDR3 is CASSPLGTGSTYEQYF. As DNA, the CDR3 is TGTGCCAGCAGCCCACTAGGGACAGGGTCCACCTACGAGCAGTACTTC.

CDR3 in amino acids: CASSVGAQGEAFF. The CDR3 DNA reads TGTGCCAGCTCCGTAGGGGCGCAGGGTGAAGCTTTCTTT. This chain links TRBV18 with TRBJ1-1; possibly TRBD1 for D (5 bases). The CDR3 loop spans 13 amino acids. CDR1 and CDR2 (germline): KGHSH, LQKENI. Trimming took off 6 bases at V and 7 bases at J, with 15 bases between the two ends.

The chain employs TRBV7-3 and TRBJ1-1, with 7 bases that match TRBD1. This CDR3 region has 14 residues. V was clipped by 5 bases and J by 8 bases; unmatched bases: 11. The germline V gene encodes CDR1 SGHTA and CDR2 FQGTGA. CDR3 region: CASSPGTGASEAFF. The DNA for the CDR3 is TGTGCCAGCAGCCCGGGAACAGGGGCCTCCGAAGCTTTCTTT. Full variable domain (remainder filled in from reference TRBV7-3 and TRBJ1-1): GAGVSQTPSNKVTEKGKYVELRCDPISGHTALYWYRQSLGQGPEFLIYFQGTGAADDSGLPNDRFFAVRPEGSVSTLKIQRTERGDSAVYLCASSPGTGASEAFFGQGTRLTVV.

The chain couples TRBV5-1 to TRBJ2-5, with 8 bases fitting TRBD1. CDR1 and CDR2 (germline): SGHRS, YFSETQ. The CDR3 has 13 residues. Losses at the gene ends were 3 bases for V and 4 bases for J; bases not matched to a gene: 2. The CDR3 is CASSSQGAETQYF. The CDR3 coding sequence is TGCGCCAGCAGCTCCCAGGGGGCAGAGACCCAGTACTTC.

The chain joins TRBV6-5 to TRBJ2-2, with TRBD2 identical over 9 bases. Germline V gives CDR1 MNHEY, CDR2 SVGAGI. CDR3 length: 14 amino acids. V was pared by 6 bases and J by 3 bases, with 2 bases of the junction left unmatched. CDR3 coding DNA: TGTGCCAGCAGCTCTAGCGGGGACACCGGGGAGCTGTTTTTT. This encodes CASSSSGDTGELFF.

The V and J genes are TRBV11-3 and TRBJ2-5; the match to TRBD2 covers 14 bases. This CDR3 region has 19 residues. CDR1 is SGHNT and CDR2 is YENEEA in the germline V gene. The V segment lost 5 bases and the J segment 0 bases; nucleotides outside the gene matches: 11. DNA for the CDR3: TGTGCCAGCAGCCCGGGACTAGCGGGGGCCGACGGTTACCAAGAGACCCAGTACTTC. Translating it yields CASSPGLAGADGYQETQYF.

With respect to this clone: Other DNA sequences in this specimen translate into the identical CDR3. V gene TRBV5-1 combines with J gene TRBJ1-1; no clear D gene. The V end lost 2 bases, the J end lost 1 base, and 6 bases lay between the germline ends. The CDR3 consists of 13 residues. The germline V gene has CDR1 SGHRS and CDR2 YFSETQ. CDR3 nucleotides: TGCGCCAGCAGCTTCCAGGAGAACACTGAAGCTTTCTTT. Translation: CASSFQENTEAFF.

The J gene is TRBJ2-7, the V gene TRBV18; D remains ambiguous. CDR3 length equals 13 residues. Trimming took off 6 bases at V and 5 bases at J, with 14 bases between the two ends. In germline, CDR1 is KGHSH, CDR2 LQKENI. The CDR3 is CASSPAMADEQYF. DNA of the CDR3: TGTGCCAGCTCCCCTGCAATGGCGGACGAGCAGTACTTC.

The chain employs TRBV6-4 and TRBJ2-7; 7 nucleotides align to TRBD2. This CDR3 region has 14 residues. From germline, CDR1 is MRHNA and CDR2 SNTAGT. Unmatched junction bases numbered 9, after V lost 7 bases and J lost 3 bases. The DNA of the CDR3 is TGTGCCAGCATCTCCCGGGAGGATGTCTACGAGCAGTACTTC. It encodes CASISREDVYEQYF.